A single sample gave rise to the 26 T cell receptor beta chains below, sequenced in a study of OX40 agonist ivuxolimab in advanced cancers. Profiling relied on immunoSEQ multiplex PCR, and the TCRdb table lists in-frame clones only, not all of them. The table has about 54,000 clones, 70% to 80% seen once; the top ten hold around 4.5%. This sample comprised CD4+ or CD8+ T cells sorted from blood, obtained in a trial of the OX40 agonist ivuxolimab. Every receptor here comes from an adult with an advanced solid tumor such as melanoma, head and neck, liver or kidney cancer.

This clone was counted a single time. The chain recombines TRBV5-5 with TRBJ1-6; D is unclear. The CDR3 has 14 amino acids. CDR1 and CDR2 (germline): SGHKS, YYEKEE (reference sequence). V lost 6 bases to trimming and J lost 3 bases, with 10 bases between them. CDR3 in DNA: TGTGCCAGCAACCTGGACCTCTATAATTCACCCCTCCACTTT. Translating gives CASNLDLYNSPLHF. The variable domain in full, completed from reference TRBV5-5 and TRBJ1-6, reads DAGVTQSPTHLIKTRGQQVTLRCSPISGHKSVSWYQQVLGQGPQFIFQYYEKEERGRGNFPDRFSARQFPNYSSELNVNALLLGDSALYLCASNLDLYNSPLHFGNGTRLTVT.

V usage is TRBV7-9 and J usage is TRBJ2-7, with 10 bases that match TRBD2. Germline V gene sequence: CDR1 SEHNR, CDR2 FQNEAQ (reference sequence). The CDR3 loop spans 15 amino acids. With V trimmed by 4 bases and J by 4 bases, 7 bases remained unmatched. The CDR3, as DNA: TGTGCCAGCAGCTCAAGCGGGGGGGATAAATACGAGCAGTACTTC. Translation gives CASSSSGGDKYEQYF.

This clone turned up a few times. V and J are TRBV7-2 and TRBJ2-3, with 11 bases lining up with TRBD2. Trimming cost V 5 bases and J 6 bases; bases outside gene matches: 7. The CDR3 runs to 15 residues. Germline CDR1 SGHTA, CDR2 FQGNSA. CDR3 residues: CASSPSGGRRDTQYF. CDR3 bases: TGTGCCAGCAGCCCTAGCGGGGGGCGTCGGGATACGCAGTATTTT.

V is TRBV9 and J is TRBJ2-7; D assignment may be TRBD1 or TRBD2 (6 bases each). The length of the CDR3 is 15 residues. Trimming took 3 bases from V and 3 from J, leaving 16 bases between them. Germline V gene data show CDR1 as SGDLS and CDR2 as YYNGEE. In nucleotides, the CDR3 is TGTGCCAGCAGCGGTTTACCGGGGGCCCGCTACGAGCAGTACTTC. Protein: CASSGLPGARYEQYF.

CDR3 loop: CASMWDGLFGEQFF. The DNA for the CDR3 is TGCGCCAGCATGTGGGACGGGCTTTTTGGTGAGCAGTTCTTC. This chain uses TRBV5-1 with TRBJ2-1, with D possibly called TRBD1 or TRBD2 (5 bases each). The CDR3 sequence is 14 residues long. The V end was cut by 6 bases, the J end by 9 bases, with 19 bases between. Germline values: CDR1 SGHRS, CDR2 YFSETQ. Full variable domain (rest looked up from reference TRBV5-1 and TRBJ2-1): KAGVTQTPRYLIKTRGQQVTLSCSPISGHRSVSWYQQTPGQGLQFLFEYFSETQRNKGNFPGRFSGRQFSNSRSEMNVSTLELGDSALYLCASMWDGLFGEQFFGPGTRLTVL.

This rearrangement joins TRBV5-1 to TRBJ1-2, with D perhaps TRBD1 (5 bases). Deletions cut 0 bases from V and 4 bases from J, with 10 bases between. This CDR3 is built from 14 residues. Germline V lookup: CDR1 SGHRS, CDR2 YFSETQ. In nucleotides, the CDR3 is TGCGCCAGCAGCTTGGATGGGGGATCCTATGGCTACACCTTC. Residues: CASSLDGGSYGYTF.

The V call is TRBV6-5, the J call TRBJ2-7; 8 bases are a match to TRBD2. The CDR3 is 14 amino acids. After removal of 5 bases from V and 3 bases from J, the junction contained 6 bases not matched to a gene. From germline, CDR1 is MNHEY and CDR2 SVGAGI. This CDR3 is CASSPREVRYEQYF. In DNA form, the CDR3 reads TGTGCCAGCAGTCCGCGGGAGGTGCGCTACGAGCAGTACTTC.

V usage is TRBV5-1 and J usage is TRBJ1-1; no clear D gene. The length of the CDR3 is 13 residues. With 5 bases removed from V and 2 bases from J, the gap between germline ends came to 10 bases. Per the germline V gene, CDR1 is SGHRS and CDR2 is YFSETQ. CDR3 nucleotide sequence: TGCGCCAGCAGTAGAGATGGCAACACTGAAGCTTTCTTT. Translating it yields CASSRDGNTEAFF.

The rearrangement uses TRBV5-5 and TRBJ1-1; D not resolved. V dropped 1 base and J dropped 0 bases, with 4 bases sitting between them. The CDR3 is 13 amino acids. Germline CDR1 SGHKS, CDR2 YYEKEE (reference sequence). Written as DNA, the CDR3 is TGTGCCAGCAGCTTGCTGGTGAACACTGAAGCTTTCTTT. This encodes CASSLLVNTEAFF.

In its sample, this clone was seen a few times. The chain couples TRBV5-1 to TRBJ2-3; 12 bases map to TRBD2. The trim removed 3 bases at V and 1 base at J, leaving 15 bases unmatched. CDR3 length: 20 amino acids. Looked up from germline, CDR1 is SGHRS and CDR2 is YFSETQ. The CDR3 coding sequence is TGCGCCAGCAGCTCGACCCCTCTTTCGACTAGCGGGGGACGCACAGATACGCAGTATTTT. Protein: CASSSTPLSTSGGRTDTQYF.

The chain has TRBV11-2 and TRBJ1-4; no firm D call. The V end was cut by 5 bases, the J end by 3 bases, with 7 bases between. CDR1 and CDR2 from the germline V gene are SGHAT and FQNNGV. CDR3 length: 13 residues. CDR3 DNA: TGTGCCAGCAGCCGGGTGGCTAATGAAAAACTGTTTTTT. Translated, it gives CASSRVANEKLFF.

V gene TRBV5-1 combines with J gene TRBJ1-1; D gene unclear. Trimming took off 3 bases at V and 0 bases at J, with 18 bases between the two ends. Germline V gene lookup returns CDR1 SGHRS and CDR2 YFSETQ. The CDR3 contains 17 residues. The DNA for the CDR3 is TGCGCCAGCAGCTGGAGGGAAACCTCTACTATGAACACTGAAGCTTTCTTT. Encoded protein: CASSWRETSTMNTEAFF.

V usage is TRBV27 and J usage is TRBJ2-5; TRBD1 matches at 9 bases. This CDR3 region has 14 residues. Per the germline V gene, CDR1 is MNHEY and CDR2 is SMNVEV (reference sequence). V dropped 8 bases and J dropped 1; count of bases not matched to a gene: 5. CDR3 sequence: CASRTGGFQETQYF. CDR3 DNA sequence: TGTGCCAGCCGAACAGGGGGCTTCCAAGAGACCCAGTACTTC.

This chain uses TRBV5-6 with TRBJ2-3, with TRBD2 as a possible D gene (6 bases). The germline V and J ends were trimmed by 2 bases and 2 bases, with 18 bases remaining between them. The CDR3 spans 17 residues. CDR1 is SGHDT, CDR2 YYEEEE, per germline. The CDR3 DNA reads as TGTGCCAGCAGCTTCCCCCTCGGCGCGGGGCTCACAGATACGCAGTATTTT. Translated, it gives CASSFPLGAGLTDTQYF. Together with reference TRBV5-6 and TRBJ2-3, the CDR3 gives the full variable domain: DAGVTQSPTHLIKTRGQQVTLRCSPKSGHDTVSWYQQALGQGPQFIFQYYEEEERQRGNFPDRFSGHQFPNYSSELNVNALLLGDSALYLCASSFPLGAGLTDTQYFGPGTRLTVL.

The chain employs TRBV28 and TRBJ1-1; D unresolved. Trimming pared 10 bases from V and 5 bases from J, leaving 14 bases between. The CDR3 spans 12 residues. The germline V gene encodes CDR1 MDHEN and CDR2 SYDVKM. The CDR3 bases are TGTGCCACCTTAACCGGATGGACTGAAGCTTTCTTT. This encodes CATLTGWTEAFF. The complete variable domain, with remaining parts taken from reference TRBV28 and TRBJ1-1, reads DVKVTQSSRYLVKRTGEKVFLECVQDMDHENMFWYRQDPGLGLRLIYFSYDVKMKEKGDIPEGYSVSREKKERFSLILESASTNQTSMYLCATLTGWTEAFFGQGTRLTVV.

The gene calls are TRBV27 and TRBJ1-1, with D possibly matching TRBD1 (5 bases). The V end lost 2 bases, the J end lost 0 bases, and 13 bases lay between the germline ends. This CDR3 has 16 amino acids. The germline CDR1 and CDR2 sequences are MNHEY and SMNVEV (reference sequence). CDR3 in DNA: TGTGCCAGCAGTTTAGTAGGGACCGGCATGAACACTGAAGCTTTCTTT. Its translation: CASSLVGTGMNTEAFF.

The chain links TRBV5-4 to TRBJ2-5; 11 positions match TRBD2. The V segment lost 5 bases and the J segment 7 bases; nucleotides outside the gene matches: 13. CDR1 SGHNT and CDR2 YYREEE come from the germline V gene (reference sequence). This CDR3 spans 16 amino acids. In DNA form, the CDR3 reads TGTGCCAGCAGAGCCGGGACTAGCGGCTTGGGAGGGACCCAGTACTTC. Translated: CASRAGTSGLGGTQYF.

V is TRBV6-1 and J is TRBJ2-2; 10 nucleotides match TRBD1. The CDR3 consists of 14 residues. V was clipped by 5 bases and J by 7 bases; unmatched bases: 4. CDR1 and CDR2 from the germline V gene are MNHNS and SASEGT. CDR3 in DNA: TGTGCCAGCAGTCCGGGACAGGGGTTCGGGGAGCTGTTTTTT. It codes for CASSPGQGFGELFF.

The CDR3 sequence: CASSIGGATYNEQFF. CDR3 coding DNA: TGTGCCAGTAGTATAGGAGGGGCCACCTACAATGAGCAGTTCTTC. The gene calls are TRBV19 and TRBJ2-1; the D gene could be TRBD1 or TRBD2 (5 bases each). The germline gives CDR1 LNHDA, CDR2 SQIVND (reference sequence). The CDR3 is made up of 15 amino acids. Trimming took off 1 base at V and 2 bases at J, with 9 bases between the two ends.

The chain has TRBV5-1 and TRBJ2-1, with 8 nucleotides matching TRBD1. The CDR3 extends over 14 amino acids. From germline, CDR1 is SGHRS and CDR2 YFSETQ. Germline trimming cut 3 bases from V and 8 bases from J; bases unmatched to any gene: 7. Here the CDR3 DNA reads TGCGCCAGCAGCTCCAGGGGGCAGTCGTATGAGCAGTTCTTC. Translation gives CASSSRGQSYEQFF. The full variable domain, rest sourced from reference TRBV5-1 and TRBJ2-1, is KAGVTQTPRYLIKTRGQQVTLSCSPISGHRSVSWYQQTPGQGLQFLFEYFSETQRNKGNFPGRFSGRQFSNSRSEMNVSTLELGDSALYLCASSSRGQSYEQFFGPGTRLTVL.

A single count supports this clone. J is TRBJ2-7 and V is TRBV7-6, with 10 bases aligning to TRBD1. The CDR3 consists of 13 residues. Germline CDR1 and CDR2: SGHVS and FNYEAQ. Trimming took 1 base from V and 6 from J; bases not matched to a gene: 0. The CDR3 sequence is CASSLGTGGEQYF. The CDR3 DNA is TGTGCCAGCAGCTTAGGGACAGGGGGCGAGCAGTACTTC.

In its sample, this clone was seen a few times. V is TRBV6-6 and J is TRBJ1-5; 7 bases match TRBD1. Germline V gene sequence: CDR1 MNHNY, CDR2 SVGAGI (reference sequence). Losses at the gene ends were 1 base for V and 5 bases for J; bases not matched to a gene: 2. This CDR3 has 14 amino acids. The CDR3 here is CASSYFTGDQPQHF. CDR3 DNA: TGTGCCAGCAGTTACTTTACAGGGGATCAGCCCCAGCATTTT.

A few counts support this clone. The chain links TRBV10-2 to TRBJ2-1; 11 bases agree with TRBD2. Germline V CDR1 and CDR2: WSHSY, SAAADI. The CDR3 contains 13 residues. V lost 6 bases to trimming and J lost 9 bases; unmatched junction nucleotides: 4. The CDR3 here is CASRPGTSGEQFF. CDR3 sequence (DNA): TGCGCCAGCAGACCCGGGACTAGCGGTGAGCAGTTCTTC.

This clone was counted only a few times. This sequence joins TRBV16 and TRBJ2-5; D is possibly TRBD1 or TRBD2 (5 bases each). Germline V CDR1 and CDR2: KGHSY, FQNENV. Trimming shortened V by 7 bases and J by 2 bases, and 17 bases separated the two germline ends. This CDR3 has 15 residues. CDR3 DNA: TGTGCCAGCATGCTCACACCGGGGCCACAAGAGACCCAGTACTTC. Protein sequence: CASMLTPGPQETQYF.

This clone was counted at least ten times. The CDR3 is CASRFGQGDLYGYTF. CDR3 coding DNA: TGCGCCAGCAGATTCGGACAGGGGGACCTCTATGGCTACACCTTC. This chain joins TRBV5-1 and TRBJ1-2, with 10 bases fitting TRBD1. Per germline, CDR1 SGHRS and CDR2 YFSETQ. The trim removed 5 bases at V and 4 bases at J, leaving 8 bases unmatched. The CDR3 spans 15 residues. The full variable domain, with the rest looked up from reference TRBV5-1 and TRBJ1-2, is KAGVTQTPRYLIKTRGQQVTLSCSPISGHRSVSWYQQTPGQGLQFLFEYFSETQRNKGNFPGRFSGRQFSNSRSEMNVSTLELGDSALYLCASRFGQGDLYGYTFGSGTRLTVV.

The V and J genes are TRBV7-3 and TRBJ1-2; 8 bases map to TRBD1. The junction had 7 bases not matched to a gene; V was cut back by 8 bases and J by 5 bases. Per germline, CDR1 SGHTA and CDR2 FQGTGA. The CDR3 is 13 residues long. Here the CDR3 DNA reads TGTGCCAGCGGTCCCGGGACAGGTTATGGCTACACCTTC. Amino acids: CASGPGTGYGYTF.